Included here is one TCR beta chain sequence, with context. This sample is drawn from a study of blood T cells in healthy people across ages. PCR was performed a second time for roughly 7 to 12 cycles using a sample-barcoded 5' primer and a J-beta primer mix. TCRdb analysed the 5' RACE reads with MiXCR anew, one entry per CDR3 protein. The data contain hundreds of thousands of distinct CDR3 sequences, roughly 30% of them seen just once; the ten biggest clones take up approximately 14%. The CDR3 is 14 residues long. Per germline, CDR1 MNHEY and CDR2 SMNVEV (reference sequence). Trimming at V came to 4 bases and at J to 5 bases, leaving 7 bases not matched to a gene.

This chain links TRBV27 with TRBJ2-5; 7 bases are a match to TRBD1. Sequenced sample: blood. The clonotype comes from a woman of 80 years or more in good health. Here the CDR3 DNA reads TGTGCCAGCAGTTCGACAGGGCTCAGGGAGACCCAGTACTTC. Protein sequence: CASSSTGLRETQYF.